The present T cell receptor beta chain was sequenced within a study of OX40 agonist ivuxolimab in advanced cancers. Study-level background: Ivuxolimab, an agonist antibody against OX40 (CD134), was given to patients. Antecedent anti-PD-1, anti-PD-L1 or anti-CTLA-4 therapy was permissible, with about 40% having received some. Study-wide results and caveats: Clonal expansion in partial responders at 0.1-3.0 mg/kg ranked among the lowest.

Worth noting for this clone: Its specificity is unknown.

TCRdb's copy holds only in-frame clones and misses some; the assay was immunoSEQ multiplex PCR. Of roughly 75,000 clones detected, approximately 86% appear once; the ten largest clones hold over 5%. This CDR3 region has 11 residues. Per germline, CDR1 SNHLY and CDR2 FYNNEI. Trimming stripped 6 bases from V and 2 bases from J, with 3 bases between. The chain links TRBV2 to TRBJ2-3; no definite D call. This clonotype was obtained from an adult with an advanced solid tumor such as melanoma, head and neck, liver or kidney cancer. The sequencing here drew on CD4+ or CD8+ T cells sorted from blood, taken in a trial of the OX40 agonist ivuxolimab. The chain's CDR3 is CASSSTDTQYF. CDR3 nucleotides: TGTGCCAGCAGCTCCACAGATACGCAGTATTTT.